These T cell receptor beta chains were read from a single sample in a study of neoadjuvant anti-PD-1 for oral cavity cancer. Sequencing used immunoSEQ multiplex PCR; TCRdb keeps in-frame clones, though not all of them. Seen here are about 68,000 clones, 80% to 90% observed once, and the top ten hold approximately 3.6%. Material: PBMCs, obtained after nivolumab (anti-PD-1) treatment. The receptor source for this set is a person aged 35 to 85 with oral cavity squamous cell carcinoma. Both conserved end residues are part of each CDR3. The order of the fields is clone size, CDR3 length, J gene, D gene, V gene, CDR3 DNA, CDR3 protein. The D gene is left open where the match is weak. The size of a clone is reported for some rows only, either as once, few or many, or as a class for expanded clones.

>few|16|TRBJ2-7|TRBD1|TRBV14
TGTGCCAGCAGCCACGAATACAGGGGACATCGGCGCGAGCAGTACTTC
CASSHEYRGHRREQYF
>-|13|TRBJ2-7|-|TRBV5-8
TGTGCCAGCAGCCCATTAGAAGGTCACGAGCAGTACTTC
CASSPLEGHEQYF
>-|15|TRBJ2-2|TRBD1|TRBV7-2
TGTGCCAGCAGGCCTACAGGGGGGAACACCGGGGAGCTGTTTTTT
CASRPTGGNTGELFF
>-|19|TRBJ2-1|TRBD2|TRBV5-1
TGCGCCAGCAGCTTGGACCCGGGACTAGCGGGGAGCTCCTACAATGAGCAGTTCTTC
CASSLDPGLAGSSYNEQFF
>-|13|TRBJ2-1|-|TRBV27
TGTGCCAGCACCCCGTGGGGGGCGAATGAGCAGTTCTTC
CASTPWGANEQFF
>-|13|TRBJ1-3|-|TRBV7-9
TGTGCCAGCAATTCTGGGAACGGAAACACCATATATTTT
CASNSGNGNTIYF
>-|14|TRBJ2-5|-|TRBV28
TGTGCCAGCAGTTTAACGGTGGGGATGAAGACCCAGTACTTC
CASSLTVGMKTQYF
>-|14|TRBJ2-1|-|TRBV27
TGTGCCACCAGCGAGGCTAGCGCTTACAATGAGCAGTTCTTC
CATSEASAYNEQFF
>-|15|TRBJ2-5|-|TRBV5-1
TGCGCCAGCAGCTTCTCTGGGGGTGGGGTAGAGACCCAGTACTTC
CASSFSGGGVETQYF
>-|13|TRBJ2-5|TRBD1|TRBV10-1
TGCGCCAGCAGCTTGGGGACAGGAGAGACCCAGTACTTC
CASSLGTGETQYF
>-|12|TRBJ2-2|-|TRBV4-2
TGTGCCAGCAGAGTCCCTCTCGGGGAGCTGTTTTTT
CASRVPLGELFF
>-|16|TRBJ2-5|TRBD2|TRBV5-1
TGCGCCAGCAGCTTGTCATTAGCGGGAGTGGCAGAGACCCAGTACTTC
CASSLSLAGVAETQYF
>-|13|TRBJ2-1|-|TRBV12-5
TGTGCTAGTGGTTTGAACCAAGGGTATGAGCAGTTCTTC
CASGLNQGYEQFF
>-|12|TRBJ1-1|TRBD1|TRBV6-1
TGTGCCAGCTTCACAGGGGGCACTGAAGCTTTCTTT
CASFTGGTEAFF
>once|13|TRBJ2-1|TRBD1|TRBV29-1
TGCAGCGTTTTGCAGGGGGCGCCCAATGAGCAGTTCTTC
CSVLQGAPNEQFF
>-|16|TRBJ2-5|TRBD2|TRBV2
TGTGCCAGCAGTCAAGGACTAGCGGGAGGTCAGGAGACCCAGTACTTC
CASSQGLAGGQETQYF
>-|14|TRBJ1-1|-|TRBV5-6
TGTGCCAGCAGCTTGAAAAGGGGACCAGCTGAAGCTTTCTTT
CASSLKRGPAEAFF
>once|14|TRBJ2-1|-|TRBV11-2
TGTGCCAGCAGCAATGGGGCAGTAGAGAATGAGCAGTTCTTC
CASSNGAVENEQFF
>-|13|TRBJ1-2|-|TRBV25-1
TGTGCCAGCAGTGGAGCGAGGGTCCCCGGCCACTCCTTC
CASSGARVPGHSF
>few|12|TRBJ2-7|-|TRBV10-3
TGTGCCATCAGTGAACCCCCCTGGGAGCAGTACTTC
CAISEPPWEQYF
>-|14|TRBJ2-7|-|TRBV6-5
TGTGCCAGCAGAGCCCGTGGGTTCCCCTACGAGCAGTACTTC
CASRARGFPYEQYF
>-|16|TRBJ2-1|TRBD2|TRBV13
TGTGCCAGCAGCTTAGGGTCGGGGGGAAGGTATAATGAGCAGTTCTTC
CASSLGSGGRYNEQFF
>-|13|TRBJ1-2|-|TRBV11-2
TGTGCCAGCACCGAACTAGGCCCCTATGGCTACACCTTC
CASTELGPYGYTF
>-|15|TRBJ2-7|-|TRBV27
TGTGCCAGCAGTTCCGGTGACAGGCCCACCTACGAGCAGTACTTC
CASSSGDRPTYEQYF
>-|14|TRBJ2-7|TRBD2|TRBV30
TGTGCCGGGGATCAGACTAGCGGGAGTTCCGAGCAGTACTTC
CAGDQTSGSSEQYF
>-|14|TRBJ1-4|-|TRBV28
TGTGCCAGCAAGACAGCCGCAACTAATGAAAAACTGTTTTTT
CASKTAATNEKLFF
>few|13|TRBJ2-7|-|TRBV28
TGTGCCAGCAGTTTCGGGAATGGGAACGAGCAGTACTTC
CASSFGNGNEQYF
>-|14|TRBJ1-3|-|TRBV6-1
TGTGCCAGCAGTGAAGTGGTAACTGGAAACACCATATATTTT
CASSEVVTGNTIYF
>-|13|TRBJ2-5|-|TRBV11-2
TGTGCCAGCAGCTTATGGCAGGGTGAGACCCAGTACTTC
CASSLWQGETQYF
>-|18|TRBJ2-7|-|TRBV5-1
TGCGCCAGCAGCTTGGAAGTTACGGGCGGGGTCAACTCCTACGAGCAGTACTTC
CASSLEVTGGVNSYEQYF
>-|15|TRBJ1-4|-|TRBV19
TGTGCCAGTAGTCCCCCGACAGGCGGAAATGAAAAACTGTTTTTT
CASSPPTGGNEKLFF
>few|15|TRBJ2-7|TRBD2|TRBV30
TGTGCCTGGGGTGGGCTAGCGGGGAAAAGATACGAGCAGTACTTC
CAWGGLAGKRYEQYF